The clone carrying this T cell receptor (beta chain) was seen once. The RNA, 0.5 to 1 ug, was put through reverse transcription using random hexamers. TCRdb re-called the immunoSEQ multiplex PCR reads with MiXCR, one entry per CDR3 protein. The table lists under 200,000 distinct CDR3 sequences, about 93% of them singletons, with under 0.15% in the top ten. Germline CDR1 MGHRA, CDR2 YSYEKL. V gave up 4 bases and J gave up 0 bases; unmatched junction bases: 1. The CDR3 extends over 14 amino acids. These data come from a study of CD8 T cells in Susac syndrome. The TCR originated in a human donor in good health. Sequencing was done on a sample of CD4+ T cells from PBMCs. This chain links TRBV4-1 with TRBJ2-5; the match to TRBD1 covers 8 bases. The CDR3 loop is CASSRDRYQETQYF. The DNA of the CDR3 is TGCGCCAGCAGCCGGGACAGGTACCAAGAGACCCAGTACTTC.